This T cell receptor (beta chain) was documented in a study of T cells in Graves' hyperthyroidism and ophthalmopathy. General study findings and limits: The majority of expanded thyroid clonotypes above 0.001 also appeared in blood.

Those patients with uncontrolled infection, other autoimmune disease, pregnancy or lactation were excluded. This clonotype was detected many times. Its specificity is unknown. CDR3 length equals 14 residues. Germline-derived CDR1 and CDR2 are LGHDT and YNNKEL (reference sequence). The V and J ends lost 0 bases and 7 bases respectively, with 12 bases between them. The source material, RNA transcripts, was used to amplify TCR beta CDR3 regions. First-round RT-PCR targeting the TCR CDR3 was performed with the HTBI primer set. Each CDR3 protein is one row after TCRdb ran MiXCR on the multiplex PCR reads. Found here are roughly 500,000 distinct CDR3 sequences, approximately 13% of them singletons; the top ten hold 5% to 7%.

This receptor was taken from a woman aged 25 to 39 with Graves' hyperthyroidism that later progressed to Graves' ophthalmopathy. Sequenced material: blood. The chain links TRBV3-1 to TRBJ2-5, with a weak D call TRBD2 (6 bases). In DNA form, the CDR3 reads TGTGCCAGCAGCCAAGATAGGAGGGGACTGACCCAGTACTTC. It specifies CASSQDRRGLTQYF.